This TCR beta chain was found in a study of early T cells in non-severe SARS-CoV-2 infection. The CDR3 extends over 19 amino acids. Germline V CDR1 and CDR2: SGHDN, FVKESK. Overall study findings and caveats: In VDJdb matching, anti-spike CD8 responses were favored while private and CD4 specificities went missing.

Attachment of unique molecular identifiers was made to individual cDNA molecules. One entry per CDR3 protein results from TCRdb running MiXCR on the 5' RACE reads. The sample has about 52,000 distinct CDR3 sequences; about 10% are singletons. A word on this clonotype: What it binds is unknown. The junction does not match germline at one end; this may be a read error.

This receptor was obtained from an adult who was a healthcare worker with PCR-confirmed SARS-CoV-2 infection or an uninfected control (not recorded which). The chain employs TRBV14 and TRBJ2-6; 11 bases are shared with TRBD2. The sample consisted of whole blood. The CDR3 region is CASGQVPGLADSGANVLTF. CDR3 nucleotides: TGTGCCAGCGGCCAGGTCCCGGGACTAGCGGACTCTGGGGCCAACGTCCTGACTTTC.